These 29 T cell receptor beta chains were sequenced from one sample in a study of blood T cell repertoires in COVID-19. The method was immunoSEQ multiplex PCR; TCRdb's version includes in-frame clones alone and lacks a portion of them. This sample has around 170,000 clones; over 65% occur once, and the top ten carry under 3.5%. The sample was peripheral blood. The source is an elderly woman with acute or convalescent COVID-19.

V gene TRBV10-3 combines with J gene TRBJ2-5; TRBD2 agrees at 9 bases. The CDR3 contains 17 residues. V lost 4 bases, J lost 2 bases, and 11 bases stayed unmatched. Germline V gene data show CDR1 as ENHRY and CDR2 as SYGVKD. The CDR3 reads CAISAVKTSGAQETQYF. The CDR3 DNA reads as TGTGCCATCAGTGCCGTAAAGACTAGCGGAGCACAAGAGACCCAGTACTTC.

The rearrangement uses TRBV2 and TRBJ1-4; 7 positions agree with TRBD1. J lost 2 bases, V lost 4 bases, and 4 bases had no gene match. The V gene's germline CDR1 is SNHLY and CDR2 FYNNEI. The CDR3 totals 15 residues. CDR3 coding DNA: TGTGCCAGCAGTGCGGTGACAGGGACTAATGAAAAACTGTTTTTT. This gives the protein CASSAVTGTNEKLFF.

The chain has TRBV11-2 and TRBJ2-3, with 11 bases aligning to TRBD2. CDR1 is SGHAT and CDR2 is FQNNGV in the germline V gene. The junction had 11 bases not matched to a gene; V was cut back by 1 base and J by 5 bases. This CDR3 is built from 18 residues. The CDR3: CASSLAGSSGRTIDTQYF. Here the CDR3 DNA reads TGTGCCAGCAGCTTAGCGGGGTCTAGCGGGAGGACGATAGATACGCAGTATTTT.

This clone was counted many times. The chain uses TRBV10-1 and TRBJ1-4; D is perhaps TRBD1 (6 bases). Germline-derived CDR1 and CDR2 are WNHNN and SYGVQD (reference sequence). V was cut by 3 bases and J by 7 bases, with 9 bases left in between. This CDR3 comprises 13 residues. Here the CDR3 DNA reads TGCGCCAGCAGTGACAGGGGCCGTGAAAAACTGTTTTTT. Translation gives CASSDRGREKLFF.

This chain links TRBV28 with TRBJ1-1; TRBD1 matches at 11 bases. Germline V lookup: CDR1 MDHEN, CDR2 SYDVKM. The CDR3 is made up of 15 amino acids. The trim removed 5 bases at V and 4 bases at J, leaving 6 bases unmatched. Here the CDR3 DNA reads TGTGCCAGCAGTGGGCCGGGACAGGGGGGCACTGAAGCTTTCTTT. This gives the protein CASSGPGQGGTEAFF.

The chain links TRBV5-1 to TRBJ2-5, with 7 nucleotides matching TRBD2. CDR1 is SGHRS, CDR2 YFSETQ, per germline. The CDR3 extends over 16 amino acids. Germline trimming cut 3 bases from V and 5 bases from J; bases unmatched to any gene: 13. The chain's CDR3 is CASSWAPSGEGETQYF. The CDR3 region has the DNA TGCGCCAGCAGCTGGGCTCCTAGCGGTGAAGGGGAGACCCAGTACTTC.

The chain couples TRBV6-2 or TRBV6-3 to TRBJ2-3, with no clear D. V lost 6 bases and J 2 bases, leaving 6 bases between the germline ends. The CDR3 is 12 amino acids. Germline CDR1 MNHEY, CDR2 SVGEGT. In DNA form, the CDR3 reads TGTGCCAGCAGCGTCGTCACAGATACGCAGTATTTT. Its translation: CASSVVTDTQYF.

This clone was counted a single time. The chain carries TRBV19 and TRBJ1-1; D remains ambiguous. V shed 2 bases and J shed 1 base, with 8 bases lying between them. Looked up from germline, CDR1 is LNHDA and CDR2 is SQIVND (reference sequence). The CDR3 spans 14 residues. The CDR3 region is CASSISGSNTEAFF. The CDR3 bases are TGTGCCAGTAGTATATCCGGTTCGAACACTGAAGCTTTCTTT.

The chain joins TRBV20-1 to TRBJ1-2; the match to TRBD1 covers 7 bases. CDR1 is DFQATT, CDR2 SNEGSKA, per germline (reference sequence). CDR3 size: 11 residues. The V gene end was trimmed by 6 bases and the J gene end by 8 bases; junction bases not matched to a gene: 6. In DNA form, the CDR3 reads TGCAGTGCGACTGAAGGGGGCGGCTACACCTTC. The encoded protein is CSATEGGGYTF.

This chain joins TRBV4-2 and TRBJ2-2; tentative D call: TRBD2 (5 bases). The CDR3 sequence is 17 residues long. V was clipped by 0 bases and J by 4 bases, with 15 bases between them. The germline gives CDR1 LGHNA, CDR2 YNFKEQ. The CDR3 loop reads CASSQDYGGSGTGELFF. In nucleotides, the CDR3 is TGTGCCAGCAGCCAAGATTACGGCGGGTCGGGCACCGGGGAGCTGTTTTTT.

This rearrangement joins TRBV12-3 or TRBV12-4 to TRBJ1-5, with D uncertain. Trimming removed 3 bases from V and 5 bases from J, with 8 bases in between. CDR3 length: 13 amino acids. Here the CDR3 DNA reads TGTGCCAGCAGTTTTACGGTCGATCAGCCCCAGCATTTT. Amino acids: CASSFTVDQPQHF.

The rearrangement uses TRBV2 and TRBJ2-3; 11 bases are a match to TRBD2. Looked up from germline, CDR1 is SNHLY and CDR2 is FYNNEI. This CDR3 comprises 15 residues. Trimming at V came to 7 bases and at J to 6 bases, leaving 9 bases not matched to a gene. The CDR3 DNA reads TGTGCCAGCACCTTCACTAGCGGGAGTTACGATACGCAGTATTTT. It codes for CASTFTSGSYDTQYF.

The chain recombines TRBV6-5 with TRBJ2-7; the match to TRBD1 covers 10 bases. The CDR3 runs 14 residues. V lost 2 bases and J lost 4; bases outside the gene matches: 2. Germline V CDR1 and CDR2: MNHEY, SVGAGI. This CDR3 reads CASSYDRGPYEQYF. For the CDR3, the DNA is TGTGCCAGCAGTTACGACAGGGGGCCTTACGAGCAGTACTTC.

The chain links TRBV18 to TRBJ2-7; TRBD2 matches 15 bases. The V gene end was trimmed by 0 bases and the J gene end by 6 bases; junction bases not matched to a gene: 3. Per the germline V gene, CDR1 is KGHSH and CDR2 is LQKENI. The CDR3 is 16 residues long. The CDR3 nucleotides are TGTGCCAGCTCACCACCGGGGACTAGCGGGAGGTTCGAGCAGTACTTC. This gives the protein CASSPPGTSGRFEQYF.

The chain combines TRBV9 with TRBJ2-5; 8 positions match TRBD1. The junction had 8 bases not matched to a gene; V was cut back by 0 bases and J by 4 bases. Looked up from germline, CDR1 is SGDLS and CDR2 is YYNGEE. The CDR3 is 16 amino acids. CDR3 residues: CASSVAQAGGLETQYF. CDR3 in DNA: TGTGCCAGCAGCGTAGCCCAGGCAGGGGGCTTAGAGACCCAGTACTTC.

The chain couples TRBV19 to TRBJ1-5, with 11 bases matching TRBD1. The germline gives CDR1 LNHDA, CDR2 SQIVND (reference sequence). The CDR3 loop spans 16 amino acids. V lost 5 bases and J lost 5; bases outside the gene matches: 8. The DNA of the CDR3 is TGTGCCAGTAGTTATACCGGGACAGGGGGTTATCAGCCCCAGCATTTT. Protein product: CASSYTGTGGYQPQHF.

The chain couples TRBV27 to TRBJ1-1; tentative D call: TRBD1 (6 bases). CDR1 MNHEY and CDR2 SMNVEV come from the germline V gene (reference sequence). The CDR3 spans 14 residues. V was cut by 3 bases and J by 0 bases, with 8 bases left in between. The CDR3 reads CASSFQGLNTEAFF. The CDR3, as DNA: TGTGCCAGCAGTTTTCAGGGGCTGAACACTGAAGCTTTCTTT.

The chain uses TRBV18 and TRBJ2-5; D is ambiguous. Trimming took off 6 bases at V and 4 bases at J, with 9 bases between the two ends. This CDR3 is 12 amino acids long. CDR1 is KGHSH, CDR2 LQKENI, per germline. The CDR3 sequence: CASSLTGETQYF. The CDR3 coding sequence is TGTGCCAGCTCGCTCACGGGAGAGACCCAGTACTTC.

The rearrangement uses TRBV7-9 and TRBJ1-2; D not certain. Per the germline V gene, CDR1 is SEHNR and CDR2 is FQNEAQ (reference sequence). Trimming removed 4 bases from V and 1 base from J, with 10 bases in between. There are 14 residues in the CDR3. The CDR3 DNA is TGTGCCAGCAGCTCCGGAGGGATTAACTATGGCTACACCTTC. Protein: CASSSGGINYGYTF. Drawing the rest from reference TRBV7-9 and TRBJ1-2, the complete variable domain is DTGVSQNPRHKITKRGQNVTFRCDPISEHNRLYWYRQTLGQGPEFLTYFQNEAQLEKSRLLSDRFSAERPKGSFSTLEIQRTEQGDSAMYLCASSSGGINYGYTFGSGTRLTVV.

There are a few counts of this clone. The chain is built from TRBV2 and TRBJ2-7; the D gene is possibly TRBD1 (6 bases). This CDR3 is 12 amino acids long. V gave up 8 bases and J gave up 0 bases, with 8 bases separating them. CDR1 is SNHLY and CDR2 is FYNNEI in the germline V gene. The CDR3 bases are TGTGCCAGCCGGGACATCTCCTACGAGCAGTACTTC. It codes for CASRDISYEQYF.

The genes are TRBV28 and TRBJ1-2, with D uncertain. Trimming pared 5 bases from V and 0 bases from J, leaving 16 bases between. Germline V gene sequence: CDR1 MDHEN, CDR2 SYDVKM. CDR3 length: 16 amino acids. The CDR3 DNA reads TGTGCCAGCAGTACTTGGGCAGAAGAAACTAACTATGGCTACACCTTC. This translates into CASSTWAEETNYGYTF.

The rearrangement links TRBV7-8 to TRBJ1-1, with 7 bases identical to TRBD1. CDR1 SGHVS and CDR2 FQNEAQ come from the germline V gene. Trimming removed 4 bases from V and 0 bases from J; junction bases left unmatched: 5. The CDR3 covers 15 residues. This CDR3 is CASSYGTVLNTEAFF. CDR3 nucleotides: TGTGCCAGCAGCTACGGGACAGTTCTGAACACTGAAGCTTTCTTT.

The rearrangement links TRBV3-1 (or the pseudogene TRBV3-2) to TRBJ1-1; 7 bases are shared with TRBD1. There are 14 residues in the CDR3. Germline CDR1 reads LGHDT; CDR2 reads YNNKEL (reference sequence). After removal of 6 bases from V and 2 bases from J, the junction contained 6 bases not matched to a gene. CDR3 loop: CASSLGQRNTEAFF. CDR3 sequence (DNA): TGTGCCAGCAGTTTGGGACAGAGAAACACTGAAGCTTTCTTT.

This rearrangement joins TRBV28 to TRBJ2-5; 7 bases fit TRBD1. CDR1 and CDR2 from the germline V gene are MDHEN and SYDVKM. The CDR3 loop spans 16 amino acids. The V gene end was trimmed by 0 bases and the J gene end by 5 bases; junction bases not matched to a gene: 9. This chain's CDR3 is CASSLWGAGGEETQYF. DNA of the CDR3: TGTGCCAGCAGTTTATGGGGGGCAGGGGGAGAGGAGACCCAGTACTTC.

The chain has TRBV9 and TRBJ1-4; TRBD1 aligns across 11 bases. Per germline, CDR1 SGDLS and CDR2 YYNGEE. V lost 2 bases to trimming and J lost 7 bases; unmatched junction nucleotides: 4. The CDR3 has 15 residues. CDR3 sequence reads: CASSVPGTGGEKLFF. Here the CDR3 DNA reads TGTGCCAGCAGCGTTCCCGGGACAGGGGGTGAAAAACTGTTTTTT.

The J gene is TRBJ1-4, the V gene TRBV4-1, with a possible D match to TRBD1 (6 bases). The CDR3 extends over 16 amino acids. The germline V gene encodes CDR1 MGHRA and CDR2 YSYEKL. V was trimmed by 3 bases and J by 3 bases, leaving 14 bases between them. CDR3 residues: CASSQALRGANEKLFF. The CDR3 DNA reads TGCGCCAGCAGCCAGGCCCTCAGGGGAGCTAATGAAAAACTGTTTTTT.

The chain joins TRBV10-1 to TRBJ2-1; 9 bases match TRBD2. CDR1 is WNHNN, CDR2 SYGVQD, per germline (reference sequence). J gave up 12 bases and V 3 bases, and 12 bases lay outside the gene matches. There are 15 residues in the CDR3. The CDR3 bases are TGCGCCAGCAGTGACCTGCTAGCGGGAAGTAGAGGGCAGTTCTTC. Residues: CASSDLLAGSRGQFF.

The chain employs TRBV7-9 and TRBJ1-5, with 8 bases matching TRBD1. The V gene's germline CDR1 is SEHNR and CDR2 FQNEAQ (reference sequence). The CDR3 is 16 residues long. J gave up 4 bases and V 3 bases, and 8 bases lay outside the gene matches. CDR3 protein: CASSLGRGRGNQPQHF. The CDR3 region has the DNA TGTGCCAGCAGCTTGGGCAGGGGGCGCGGGAATCAGCCCCAGCATTTT.

This rearrangement joins TRBV28 to TRBJ2-1; 8 bases are shared with TRBD2. Germline values: CDR1 MDHEN, CDR2 SYDVKM. The CDR3 runs 15 residues. The junction had 12 bases not matched to a gene; V was cut back by 6 bases and J by 8 bases. The CDR3, as DNA: TGTGCCAGCAGCTTCGCCTACGGGAGGGCCGATGAGCAGTTCTTC. It translates to CASSFAYGRADEQFF.